The sequence of this TCR beta chain was determined in a study of T cells in Graves' hyperthyroidism and ophthalmopathy. Study-wide points: Most clonotypes that expanded in the thyroid above 0.001 also showed up in blood.

These patients, aged 18 to 65, had recently diagnosed hyperthyroidism lasting under 2 months. PBMCs were collected from a roughly 10 ml volume of fresh peripheral blood. The germline CDR1 and CDR2 sequences are MDHEN and SYDVKM. The CDR3 extends over 14 amino acids. The V end lost 7 bases, the J end lost 4 bases, and 17 bases lay between the germline ends. Template material for amplifying TCR beta CDR3 regions consisted of RNA transcripts. First-round RT-PCR of the TCR CDR3 relied on the HTBI primer set. TCRdb fed the multiplex PCR reads into MiXCR, producing one record per CDR3 protein. The sample lists 500,000 to 550,000 distinct CDR3 sequences, less than 25% occurring once. This clonotype was recorded many times. Its antigen remains unidentified.

This sequence was found in a man between 18 and 29 years old with Graves' hyperthyroidism. The chain is built from TRBV28 and TRBJ2-7, with D possibly TRBD2 on 6 matching bases. The sequencing input was blood. The CDR3 nucleotides are TGTGCCAGCACCTCTGGACTACCTCAATACGAGCAGTACTTC. Its translation is CASTSGLPQYEQYF.